One sample yielded the 17 T cell receptor beta chains listed below, sequenced in a study of PD-L1 blockade in urothelial cancer. Time point in this sample: pretreatment peripheral blood. The method was immunoSEQ multiplex PCR; TCRdb's version includes in-frame clones alone and lacks a portion of them. The sample has around 130,000 clones, approximately 84% seen once; the top ten hold 2.5% to 3.5%. Material: PBMCs, obtained around atezolizumab (anti-PD-L1) treatment. These receptors were collected from a man aged 50 or older with urothelial cancer.

V gene TRBV18 combines with J gene TRBJ1-1, with 9 nucleotides matching TRBD1. CDR1 is KGHSH and CDR2 is LQKENI in the germline V gene. Trimming took 3 bases from V and 0 from J; bases not matched to a gene: 5. The CDR3 runs 16 residues. The CDR3 region is CASSPRTGVMNTEAFF. The DNA for the CDR3 is TGTGCCAGCTCACCTAGGACAGGGGTGATGAACACTGAAGCTTTCTTT.

This chain joins TRBV4-1 and TRBJ1-6; no definite D call. V was clipped by 1 base and J by 11 bases, with 12 bases between them. This CDR3 has 14 amino acids. The V gene's germline CDR1 is MGHRA and CDR2 YSYEKL. CDR3 DNA sequence: TGCGCCAGCAGCCAAGGGGCAGGATACCCACCCCTCCACTTT. Residues: CASSQGAGYPPLHF.

V and J are TRBV18 and TRBJ1-2; D may be TRBD1 (5 bases). The germline V gene encodes CDR1 KGHSH and CDR2 LQKENI. CDR3 length: 13 amino acids. The V gene lost 6 bases and the J gene lost 8 bases, with 16 bases spanning the gap. DNA of the CDR3: TGTGCCAGCTCCCCTCTCGGGGGAGAGGGCTACACCTTC. Its translation is CASSPLGGEGYTF.

The rearrangement joins TRBV5-1 to TRBJ2-7; D is unclear. This CDR3 comprises 14 residues. Deletions cut 3 bases from V and 2 bases from J, with 12 bases between. The germline CDR1 and CDR2 sequences are SGHRS and YFSETQ. The CDR3 nucleotides read TGCGCCAGCAGCTCAGGCCCAGGAACCTACGAGCAGTACTTC. It specifies CASSSGPGTYEQYF.

The chain has TRBV28 and TRBJ1-1; D call uncertain. The V gene lost 8 bases and the J gene lost 4 bases, with 8 bases spanning the gap. Germline V gene data show CDR1 as MDHEN and CDR2 as SYDVKM. This CDR3 has 11 amino acids. CDR3 nucleotides: TGTGCCAGCCGGGTGGCCACTGAAGCTTTCTTT. It translates to CASRVATEAFF. Based on the CDR3 plus reference TRBV28 and TRBJ1-1, the full variable domain is DVKVTQSSRYLVKRTGEKVFLECVQDMDHENMFWYRQDPGLGLRLIYFSYDVKMKEKGDIPEGYSVSREKKERFSLILESASTNQTSMYLCASRVATEAFFGQGTRLTVV.

The V call is TRBV7-8, the J call TRBJ2-7; D uncertain. V shed 2 bases and J shed 3 bases, with 5 bases lying between them. CDR3 length: 12 residues. Germline CDR1 is SGHVS and CDR2 is FQNEAQ. CDR3 coding DNA: TGTGCCAGCAGCTTAACTGACTACGAGCAGTACTTC. Translated: CASSLTDYEQYF. Complete variable domain (other parts from reference TRBV7-8 and TRBJ2-7): GAGVSQSPRYKVAKRGQDVALRCDPISGHVSLFWYQQALGQGPEFLTYFQNEAQLDKSGLPSDRFFAERPEGSVSTLKIQRTQQEDSAVYLCASSLTDYEQYFGPGTRLTVT.

The sample holds a few counts of this clone. The chain employs TRBV10-1 and TRBJ2-7; D is possibly TRBD2 (6 bases). The V gene lost 6 bases and the J gene lost 9 bases, with 21 bases spanning the gap. This CDR3 has 14 residues. CDR1 WNHNN and CDR2 SYGVQD come from the germline V gene (reference sequence). The CDR3 reads CASSAGGSAARQYF. The CDR3 region has the DNA TGCGCCAGCAGCGCCGGAGGGTCCGCCGCCCGGCAGTACTTC.

The rearrangement links TRBV30 to TRBJ2-7; maybe TRBD1 (5 bases). Trimming stripped 1 base from V and 3 bases from J, with 7 bases between. This CDR3 region has 12 residues. CDR1 and CDR2 from the germline V gene are GTSNPN and SVGIG (reference sequence). CDR3 DNA: TGTGCCTGGAGTGCCCAGGGCTACGAGCAGTACTTC. The encoded protein is CAWSAQGYEQYF.

The genes are TRBV5-1 and TRBJ2-1, with a possible D match to TRBD2 (6 bases). Germline CDR1 and CDR2: SGHRS and YFSETQ. V was trimmed by 3 bases and J by 5 bases, leaving 15 bases between them. The CDR3 has 15 amino acids. As DNA, the CDR3 is TGCGCCAGCAGCTCGGGACTCCCAGAAAACAATGAGCAGTTCTTC. Protein sequence: CASSSGLPENNEQFF. Filled out from reference TRBV5-1 and TRBJ2-1, the complete variable domain reads KAGVTQTPRYLIKTRGQQVTLSCSPISGHRSVSWYQQTPGQGLQFLFEYFSETQRNKGNFPGRFSGRQFSNSRSEMNVSTLELGDSALYLCASSSGLPENNEQFFGPGTRLTVL.

The rearrangement uses TRBV7-3 and TRBJ2-3; the match to TRBD1 covers 11 bases. CDR1 SGHTA and CDR2 FQGTGA come from the germline V gene. This CDR3 region has 19 residues. J lost 1 base, V lost 5 bases, and 14 bases had no gene match. CDR3 nucleotide sequence: TGTGCCAGCAGCCGCAAGGGCCCCCCGGGACAGGGGGGCACAGATACGCAGTATTTT. Translation: CASSRKGPPGQGGTDTQYF.

V usage is TRBV6-6 and J usage is TRBJ2-2; the match to TRBD2 covers 10 bases. The CDR3 length is 15 residues. V shed 6 bases and J 0 bases; nucleotides not matched to a gene: 1. The V gene's germline CDR1 is MNHNY and CDR2 SVGAGI (reference sequence). In DNA form, the CDR3 reads TGTGCCAGCAGGACTAGCGGGTCGAACACCGGGGAGCTGTTTTTT. This sequence encodes CASRTSGSNTGELFF.

The J gene is TRBJ1-4, the V gene TRBV30; maybe TRBD1 (5 bases). CDR1 and CDR2 (germline): GTSNPN, SVGIG (reference sequence). The length of the CDR3 is 14 residues. Trimming pared 3 bases from V and 8 bases from J, leaving 16 bases between. The CDR3 bases are TGTGCCTGGAGCGATATACAGGTCGGGGAAAAACTGTTTTTT. Its protein product is CAWSDIQVGEKLFF.

The V and J genes are TRBV2 and TRBJ2-3; unclear D gene. The CDR3 has 11 amino acids. Deletions cut 5 bases from V and 3 bases from J, with 3 bases between. The V gene's germline CDR1 is SNHLY and CDR2 FYNNEI. The DNA of the CDR3 is TGTGCCAGCAGTCCGACAGATACGCAGTATTTT. Translation gives CASSPTDTQYF.

This clone came up once. The chain combines TRBV11-1 with TRBJ2-3; 13 bases align to TRBD2. Germline CDR1 SGHAT, CDR2 FQDESV (reference sequence). V was pared by 3 bases and J by 0 bases, with 6 bases of the junction left unmatched. The CDR3 is 18 amino acids. The CDR3 DNA sequence: TGTGCCAGCAGCTTCGGAGGGACTAGCGGGACTAGCACAGATACGCAGTATTTT. It yields the protein CASSFGGTSGTSTDTQYF. The variable domain in full, completed from reference TRBV11-1 and TRBJ2-3, reads EAEVAQSPRYKITEKSQAVAFWCDPISGHATLYWYRQILGQGPELLVQFQDESVVDDSQLPKDRFSAERLKGVDSTLKIQPAELGDSAMYLCASSFGGTSGTSTDTQYFGPGTRLTVL.

The CDR3 loop reads CASSLVAGPTYEQYF. The CDR3 DNA is TGTGCCAGCAGCTTAGTAGCGGGGCCTACCTACGAGCAGTACTTC. The J gene is TRBJ2-7, the V gene TRBV7-3; the match to TRBD2 covers 8 bases. Germline V gives CDR1 SGHTA, CDR2 FQGTGA. The CDR3 covers 15 residues. The trim removed 2 bases at V and 2 bases at J, leaving 5 bases unmatched. The complete variable domain, with remaining parts taken from reference TRBV7-3 and TRBJ2-7, reads GAGVSQTPSNKVTEKGKYVELRCDPISGHTALYWYRQSLGQGPEFLIYFQGTGAADDSGLPNDRFFAVRPEGSVSTLKIQRTERGDSAVYLCASSLVAGPTYEQYFGPGTRLTVT.

The CDR3 sequence: CASSFFGGGYTF. CDR3 nucleotides: TGTGCCAGCAGTTTTTTCGGTGGTGGCTACACCTTC. The gene calls are TRBV28 and TRBJ1-2; D not resolved. This CDR3 has 12 amino acids. The germline CDR1 and CDR2 sequences are MDHEN and SYDVKM. Trimming removed 3 bases from V and 7 bases from J, with 9 bases in between.

The chain employs TRBV9 and TRBJ2-2; D is perhaps TRBD1 (5 bases). Per the germline V gene, CDR1 is SGDLS and CDR2 is YYNGEE. The length of the CDR3 is 12 residues. The V end was cut by 7 bases, the J end by 5 bases, with 9 bases between. The CDR3 sequence: CASLQGTGELFF. The DNA of the CDR3 is TGTGCCAGCCTTCAGGGAACCGGGGAGCTGTTTTTT.